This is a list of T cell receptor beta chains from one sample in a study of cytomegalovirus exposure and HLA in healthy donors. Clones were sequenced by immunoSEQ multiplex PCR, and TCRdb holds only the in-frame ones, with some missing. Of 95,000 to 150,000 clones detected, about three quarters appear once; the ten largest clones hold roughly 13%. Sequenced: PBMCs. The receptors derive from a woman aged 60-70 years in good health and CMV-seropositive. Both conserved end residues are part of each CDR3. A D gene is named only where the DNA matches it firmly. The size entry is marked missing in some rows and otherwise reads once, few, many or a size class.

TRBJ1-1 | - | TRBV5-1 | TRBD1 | TGCGCCAGCAGCTCCTTACAGGGGGCGGACACTGAAGCTTTCTTT | CASSSLQGADTEAFF
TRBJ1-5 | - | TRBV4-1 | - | TGCGCCAGCAGCCACGTCAGGGGATCACGGGGCCAGCCCCAGCATTTT | CASSHVRGSRGQPQHF
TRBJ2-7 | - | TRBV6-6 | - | TGTGCCAGCAGCGCCGGGTTCTACGAGCAGTACTTC | CASSAGFYEQYF
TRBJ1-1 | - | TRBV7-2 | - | TGTGCCAGCAGCTTAGCGTCAACACCTTTGAACACTGAAGCTTTCTTT | CASSLASTPLNTEAFF
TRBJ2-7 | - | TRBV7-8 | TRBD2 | TGTGCCAGCAGCTTAGTGGGACTAGCGGGGGTAGAGATGTACGAGCAGTACTTC | CASSLVGLAGVEMYEQYF
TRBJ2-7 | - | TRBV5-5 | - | TGTGCCAGCAGCTTCCGGCAGGGCTCCTACGAGCAGTACTTC | CASSFRQGSYEQYF
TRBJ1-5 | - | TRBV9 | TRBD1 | TGTGCCAGCAGCCCGACAGGGGTAGGAAGCAATCAGCCCCAGCATTTT | CASSPTGVGSNQPQHF
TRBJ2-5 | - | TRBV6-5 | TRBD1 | TGTGCCAGCAGCCCCGACAGGGTTGGAGAGACCCAGTACTTC | CASSPDRVGETQYF
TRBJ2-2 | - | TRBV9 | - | TGTGCCAGCAGCGTAGTTGGGGGGTACACCGGGGAGCTGTTTTTT | CASSVVGGYTGELFF
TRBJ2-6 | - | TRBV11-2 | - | TGTGCCAGCAGCTTATACGGGAACTCTGGGGCCAACGTCCTGACTTTC | CASSLYGNSGANVLTF
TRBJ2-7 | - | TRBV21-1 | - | TGTGCCAGCATTACAATCACAGGGGATTTCCCCTACGAGCAGTACTTC | CASITITGDFPYEQYF
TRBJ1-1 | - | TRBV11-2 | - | TGTGCCAGCAGCTTAGACGTCTGGGGGGGGACTAACACTGAAGCTTTCTTT | CASSLDVWGGTNTEAFF
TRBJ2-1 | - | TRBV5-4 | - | TGTGCCAGCTCCCTGGGGGGGACAACCTACAATGAGCAGTTCTTC | CASSLGGTTYNEQFF
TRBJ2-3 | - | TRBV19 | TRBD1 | TGTGCCAGTAGTGGGACAGGTCGTTCAGATACGCAGTATTTT | CASSGTGRSDTQYF
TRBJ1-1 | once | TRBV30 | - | TGTGCCTGGACCAGGGGTTTGACTGAAGCTTTCTTT | CAWTRGLTEAFF
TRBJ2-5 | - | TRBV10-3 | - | TGTGCCATCGCGAGCGGAGGTGAGCAGTACTTC | CAIASGGEQYF
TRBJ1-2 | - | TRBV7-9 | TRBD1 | TGTGCCGTTTCCGGGACAGGGACGGGTGGCTACACCTTC | CAVSGTGTGGYTF
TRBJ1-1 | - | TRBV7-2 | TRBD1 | TGTGCCAGCAGCTTGAGAGACAGGGGGCTTAGAATGAACACTGAAGCTTTCTTT | CASSLRDRGLRMNTEAFF
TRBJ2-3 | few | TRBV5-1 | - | TGCGCCAGCAGCTTGGGAGAGTCCACAGATACGCAGTATTTT | CASSLGESTDTQYF
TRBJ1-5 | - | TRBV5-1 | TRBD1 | TGCGCCAGCAGCTTGGGGCAGGGGGATCAGCCCCAGCATTTT | CASSLGQGDQPQHF
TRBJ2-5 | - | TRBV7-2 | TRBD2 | TGTGCCAGCAGCTTAGAACTAGCGTCCCGGGAGACCCAGTACTTC | CASSLELASRETQYF
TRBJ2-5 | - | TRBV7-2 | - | TGTGCCAGCAGCTCTAGTCAGACCCAGTACTTC | CASSSSQTQYF
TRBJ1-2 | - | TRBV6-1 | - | TGTGCCAGCAGTGAAAGACAGCCGAAAAACTATGGCTACACCTTC | CASSERQPKNYGYTF
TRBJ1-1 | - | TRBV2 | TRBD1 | TGTGCCAGCAGTGGACAGGGGAGAACTGAAGCTTTCTTT | CASSGQGRTEAFF
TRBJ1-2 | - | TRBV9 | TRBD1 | TGTGCCAGCAGCGAAACAGGGGGCGCAGATGGCTACACCTTC | CASSETGGADGYTF
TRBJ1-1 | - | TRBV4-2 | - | TGTGCCAGCAGCCAAGTAGACGCGAGGCCCACTGAAGCTTTCTTT | CASSQVDARPTEAFF
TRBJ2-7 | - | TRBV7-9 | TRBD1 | TGTTCCAGCAGCTTACAACAGGGGGCGCGCCACGAGCAGTACTTC | CSSSLQQGARHEQYF
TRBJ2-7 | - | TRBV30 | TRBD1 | TGTGCCAGCCGGGACAGTCTCTACGAGCAGTACTTC | CASRDSLYEQYF
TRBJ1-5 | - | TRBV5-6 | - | TGTGCCAGCAGCCCCTTAACTGTGACATCTTATAGCAATCAGCCCCAGCATTTT | CASSPLTVTSYSNQPQHF
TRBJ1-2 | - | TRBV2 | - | TGTGCCAGCAGGGACGACAGAGAAGTGGATGGCTACACCTTC | CASRDDREVDGYTF
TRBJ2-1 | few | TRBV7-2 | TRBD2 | TGTGCCAGCAGCTTTTTTGGGACTAGCGGGAACAATGAGCAGTTCTTC | CASSFFGTSGNNEQFF
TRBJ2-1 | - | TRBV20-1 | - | TGCAGTGCTTCCATCCGGAGAGAGCAGTTCTTC | CSASIRREQFF
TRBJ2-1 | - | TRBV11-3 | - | TGTGCCAGCAGCTTAGACCCTGGGGGGTACGGGAATGAGCAGTTCTTC | CASSLDPGGYGNEQFF
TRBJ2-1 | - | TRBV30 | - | TGTGCCTGGAGTGTACGGGATCGTCTCTACAATGAGCAGTTCTTC | CAWSVRDRLYNEQFF
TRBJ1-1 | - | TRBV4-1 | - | TGCGCCAGCAGCCAGTCGGACAGGAACACTGAAGCTTTCTTT | CASSQSDRNTEAFF
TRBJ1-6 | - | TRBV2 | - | TGTGCCAGCACCTCCAGATTAAATTCACCCCTCCACTTT | CASTSRLNSPLHF
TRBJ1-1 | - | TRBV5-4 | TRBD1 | TGTGCCAGCAGCCCGGGACAGGGGGGGAGTGACACTGAAGCTTTCTTT | CASSPGQGGSDTEAFF
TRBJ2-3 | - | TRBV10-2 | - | TGCGCCAGCAGTGTGAGCGGTACTAGCACAGATACGCAGTATTTT | CASSVSGTSTDTQYF
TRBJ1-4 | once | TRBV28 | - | TGTGCCAGCTCCACATCAGGGGCAGGGGACGAAAAACTGTTTTTT | CASSTSGAGDEKLFF
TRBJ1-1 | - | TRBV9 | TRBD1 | TGTGCCAGCAGCGTGGCGGACAGGGTTAGCGCTGAAGCTTTCTTT | CASSVADRVSAEAFF
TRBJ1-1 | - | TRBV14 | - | TGTGCCAGCAGCTCTGTGGACCTCGGGACACTGAACACTGAAGCTTTCTTT | CASSSVDLGTLNTEAFF
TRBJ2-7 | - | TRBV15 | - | TGTGCCACCAGCAGAGATCTCACGTCGGGGTTCCACGAGCAGTACTTC | CATSRDLTSGFHEQYF
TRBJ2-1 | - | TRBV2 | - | TGTGCCAGCAGACTAAATTTGGATGAGCAGTTCTTC | CASRLNLDEQFF
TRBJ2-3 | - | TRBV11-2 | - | TGTGCCAGCAGATCCTTTAGCCGGATGAGCACAGATACGCAGTATTTT | CASRSFSRMSTDTQYF
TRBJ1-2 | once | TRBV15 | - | TGTGCCACCAGCAGAGTTGGGGGCAGCTATGGCTACACCTTC | CATSRVGGSYGYTF
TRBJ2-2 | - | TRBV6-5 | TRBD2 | TGTGCCAGCAGTTGGGGCGGGGGGGACTCCGGGGAGCTGTTTTTT | CASSWGGGDSGELFF
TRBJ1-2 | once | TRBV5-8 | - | TGTGCCAGCAGCTTGGTCCTTAACTATGGCTACACCTTC | CASSLVLNYGYTF
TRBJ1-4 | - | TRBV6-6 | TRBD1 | TGTGCCAGCGGCGGGACAGGTTCCGTTAATGAAAAACTGTTTTTT | CASGGTGSVNEKLFF
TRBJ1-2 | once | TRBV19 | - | TGTGCCAGTAGTTTTTCGACTACTAACTATGGCTACACCTTC | CASSFSTTNYGYTF